Here is one TCR beta chain with its context. The CDR3 contains 16 residues. The data stem from a study of response to subunit inactivated influenza vaccine. TCRdb called the RT-PCR reads again in MiXCR, with one record for every CDR3 protein. The profile shows about 520,000 distinct CDR3 sequences, around 7.7% of them singletons. The chain employs TRBV21-1 and TRBJ2-7. TRBV21-1 is annotated as a pseudogene. The material was PBMCs from blood, obtained less than 30 months after vaccination. This TCR was sampled from a man aged 45-69 years who received an inactivated influenza vaccine. This chain's CDR3 is CASSKRNYGSSYEQYF. In DNA, the CDR3 is TGTGCCAGCAGCAAGCGAAACTACGGGAGCTCCTACGAGCAGTACTTC.